These 27 T cell receptor beta chains were sequenced from one sample in a study of T cell responses to AZD1222 COVID-19 vaccine. TCRdb's table, derived via immunoSEQ multiplex PCR, lists solely in-frame clones and lacks some. The table records around 130,000 clones, roughly 87% of them present only once. The specimen was peripheral blood, collected 28 days after the second AZD1222 dose. These receptors originate from an adult who received the AZD1222 COVID-19 vaccine.

V and J are TRBV5-1 and TRBJ1-5; 8 bases align to TRBD1. V dropped 4 bases and J dropped 4; count of bases not matched to a gene: 4. The CDR3 covers 14 residues. Germline loops: CDR1 SGHRS, CDR2 YFSETQ. The CDR3 loop reads CASSAGTGNQPQHF. DNA for the CDR3: TGCGCCAGCAGCGCGGGGACAGGTAATCAGCCCCAGCATTTT.

This chain connects TRBV5-1 to TRBJ2-1, with 10 bases aligning to TRBD1. Germline lookup yields CDR1 SGHRS and CDR2 YFSETQ. This CDR3 is built from 14 residues. V dropped 7 bases and J dropped 7; count of bases not matched to a gene: 8. The CDR3 spells CASGPGTGVNEQFF. The CDR3 nucleotides read TGCGCCAGCGGACCCGGGACAGGGGTAAATGAGCAGTTCTTC. Looking up the rest from reference TRBV5-1 and TRBJ2-1 gives the full variable domain: KAGVTQTPRYLIKTRGQQVTLSCSPISGHRSVSWYQQTPGQGLQFLFEYFSETQRNKGNFPGRFSGRQFSNSRSEMNVSTLELGDSALYLCASGPGTGVNEQFFGPGTRLTVL.

The chain combines TRBV18 with TRBJ2-1; weak D call: TRBD1 (6 bases). The CDR3 runs to 17 residues. Trimming removed 1 base from V and 9 bases from J, with 22 bases in between. Germline V CDR1 and CDR2: KGHSH, LQKENI. This chain's CDR3 is CASSPQGVGSNTVEQFF. The CDR3 nucleotides are TGTGCCAGCTCACCACAGGGGGTTGGATCCAATACGGTTGAGCAGTTCTTC.

This clone came up a few times. V gene TRBV28 combines with J gene TRBJ1-5; 12 bases fit TRBD1. Germline trimming cut 5 bases from V and 6 bases from J; bases unmatched to any gene: 5. CDR3 length equals 15 residues. CDR1 and CDR2 (germline): MDHEN, SYDVKM. The CDR3 sequence is CASSTGTGGVQPQHF. CDR3 coding DNA: TGTGCCAGCAGTACCGGGACAGGGGGCGTTCAGCCCCAGCATTTT.

The rearrangement uses TRBV7-2 and TRBJ2-5, with a possible D match to TRBD2 (5 bases). Germline V gene sequence: CDR1 SGHTA, CDR2 FQGNSA. This CDR3 region has 16 residues. Trimming cost V 4 bases and J 0 bases, with 15 bases left between them. CDR3 region: CASSSPPGFNQETQYF. Here the CDR3 DNA reads TGTGCCAGCAGCTCCCCCCCGGGATTCAACCAAGAGACCCAGTACTTC.

This clone was found once. The chain has TRBV2 and TRBJ1-2; D gene uncertain. Germline CDR1 reads SNHLY; CDR2 reads FYNNEI. Trimming took off 3 bases at V and 4 bases at J, with 9 bases between the two ends. This CDR3 has 13 residues. CDR3 amino acids: CASSDDGIYGYTF. The CDR3 region has the DNA TGTGCCAGCAGTGACGATGGGATCTATGGCTACACCTTC.

The chain couples TRBV30 to TRBJ1-4; possibly TRBD1 for D (6 bases). The CDR3 loop spans 13 amino acids. CDR1 and CDR2 from the germline V gene are GTSNPN and SVGIG (reference sequence). The V end was cut by 1 base, the J end by 11 bases, with 14 bases between. CDR3 region: CAWSGNREEKLFF. The CDR3 DNA follows: TGTGCCTGGAGTGGAAACAGGGAGGAGAAACTGTTTTTT.

In its sample, this clone was seen once. The CDR3: CASSLDRGSNQPQHF. The CDR3 nucleotides are TGTGCCAGCAGCTTAGACAGGGGTAGCAATCAGCCCCAGCATTTT. The rearrangement links TRBV5-4 to TRBJ1-5; 8 nucleotides line up with TRBD1. The germline V gene has CDR1 SGHNT and CDR2 YYREEE (reference sequence). V gave up 2 bases and J gave up 0 bases; unmatched junction bases: 1. This CDR3 region has 15 residues.

This clone was seen a single time. This rearrangement joins TRBV7-9 to TRBJ2-7; D unresolved. The germline V gene has CDR1 SEHNR and CDR2 FQNEAQ (reference sequence). Trimming took off 9 bases at V and 2 bases at J, with 17 bases between the two ends. CDR3 length: 14 residues. The CDR3 nucleotides are TGTGCCAGTTCCACCCAGGCAGGAACCTACGAGCAGTACTTC. Translated: CASSTQAGTYEQYF.

The V gene is TRBV5-1, the J gene TRBJ2-5; 9 nucleotides line up with TRBD2. Germline assignment: CDR1 SGHRS and CDR2 YFSETQ. The CDR3 is made up of 16 amino acids. J lost 5 bases, V lost 0 bases, and 8 bases had no gene match. Here the CDR3 reads CASSLALIAGEETQYF. The CDR3 nucleotides are TGCGCCAGCAGCTTGGCCCTAATAGCGGGAGAGGAGACCCAGTACTTC.

As DNA, the CDR3 is TGTGCCAGCAGCCTTCCCCAGGGGACAGTTTACTTC. This encodes CASSLPQGTVYF. The rearrangement links TRBV13 to TRBJ2-7, with 7 bases aligning to TRBD1. Trimming took 5 bases from V and 13 from J; bases not matched to a gene: 11. The CDR3 contains 12 residues. Per the germline V gene, CDR1 is PRHDT and CDR2 is FYEKMQ (reference sequence). The whole variable domain, remainder taken from reference TRBV13 and TRBJ2-7, is AAGVIQSPRHLIKEKRETATLKCYPIPRHDTVYWYQQGPGQDPQFLISFYEKMQSDKGSIPDRFSAQQFSDYHSELNMSSLELGDSALYFCASSLPQGTVYFGPGTRLTVT.

The gene calls are TRBV11-3 and TRBJ2-7; 7 bases line up with TRBD1. The J segment lost 3 bases and the V segment lost 5 bases, leaving 13 bases of the junction unmatched. The CDR3 is 16 residues long. CDR1 is SGHNT, CDR2 YENEEA, per germline. The CDR3 region has the DNA TGTGCCAGCAGCACCAGTCCCGGGACAGTTAGCTACGAGCAGTACTTC. This codes for CASSTSPGTVSYEQYF. The entire variable domain, with the rest obtained from reference TRBV11-3 and TRBJ2-7, is as follows: EAGVVQSPRYKIIEKKQPVAFWCNPISGHNTLYWYLQNLGQGPELLIRYENEEAVDDSQLPKDRFSAERLKGVDSTLKIQPAELGDSAVYLCASSTSPGTVSYEQYFGPGTRLTVT.

The CDR3, as DNA: TGCGCCAGCAGCCCGGGGAGGGGGCCGGAGACCCAGTACTTC. It is translated as CASSPGRGPETQYF. The chain joins TRBV5-1 to TRBJ2-5; either TRBD1 or TRBD2 may fit D (7 bases each). This CDR3 region has 14 residues. Germline V gene sequence: CDR1 SGHRS, CDR2 YFSETQ. Trimming left V 4 bases short and J 5 bases short, with 15 bases between.

The gene calls are TRBV12-5 and TRBJ1-3; D is perhaps TRBD1 (6 bases). CDR1 LGHNT and CDR2 FRNRAP come from the germline V gene. The CDR3 spans 16 residues. The V end lost 5 bases, the J end lost 0 bases, and 14 bases lay between the germline ends. The CDR3 nucleotides read TGTGCTAGTGGTCCAGCGGACAGTCGCTCTGGAAACACCATATATTTT. Amino acids: CASGPADSRSGNTIYF.

In the case of this clone: At the DNA level, this CDR3 is encoded by other sequences in the same sample as well. This rearrangement joins TRBV5-1 to TRBJ2-3, with 7 bases that match TRBD1. Losses at the gene ends were 0 bases for V and 3 bases for J; bases not matched to a gene: 4. Germline V lookup: CDR1 SGHRS, CDR2 YFSETQ. The CDR3 is 15 amino acids. The CDR3 DNA reads as TGCGCCAGCAGCTTGGGACAGGGTGGTACAGATACGCAGTATTTT. Protein sequence: CASSLGQGGTDTQYF.

The chain links TRBV5-1 to TRBJ1-3; D gene ambiguous. V lost 0 bases to trimming and J lost 4 bases, with 11 bases between them. CDR1 is SGHRS, CDR2 YFSETQ, per germline. The CDR3 has 15 residues. CDR3 nucleotide sequence: TGCGCCAGCAGCTTGGGAATCTTGAAGGGAAACACCATATATTTT. Translating it yields CASSLGILKGNTIYF. Full variable domain (rest looked up from reference TRBV5-1 and TRBJ1-3): KAGVTQTPRYLIKTRGQQVTLSCSPISGHRSVSWYQQTPGQGLQFLFEYFSETQRNKGNFPGRFSGRQFSNSRSEMNVSTLELGDSALYLCASSLGILKGNTIYFGEGSWLTVV.

This chain uses TRBV6-5 with TRBJ2-7; D may be TRBD1 or TRBD2 (6 bases each). Germline CDR1 and CDR2: MNHEY and SVGAGI. V lost 4 bases to trimming and J lost 0 bases, with 7 bases between them. The CDR3 has 13 residues. CDR3 nucleotide sequence: TGTGCCAGCAGTTCGGGGGCCTCCTACGAGCAGTACTTC. Translating gives CASSSGASYEQYF.

The chain recombines TRBV6-1 with TRBJ2-3, with D uncertain. There are 13 residues in the CDR3. Trimming shortened V by 2 bases and J by 6 bases, and 9 bases separated the two germline ends. The germline V gene has CDR1 MNHNS and CDR2 SASEGT. The CDR3 coding sequence is TGTGCCAGCAGTGAACACGGGCGGGATACGCAGTATTTT. Its translation is CASSEHGRDTQYF.

There are a few counts of this clone. The V gene is TRBV18, the J gene TRBJ1-1, with D perhaps matching TRBD1 (6 bases). Germline CDR1 and CDR2: KGHSH and LQKENI. Trimming shortened V by 5 bases and J by 4 bases, and 14 bases separated the two germline ends. The CDR3 length is 14 residues. The CDR3 DNA is TGTGCCAGCTCAACCGACAGGTCGGGCACTGAAGCTTTCTTT. Translated, it gives CASSTDRSGTEAFF. The full variable domain, completed using reference TRBV18 and TRBJ1-1, is NAGVMQNPRHLVRRRGQEARLRCSPMKGHSHVYWYRQLPEEGLKFMVYLQKENIIDESGMPKERFSAEFPKEGPSILRIQQVVRGDSAAYFCASSTDRSGTEAFFGQGTRLTVV.

The chain uses TRBV27 and TRBJ2-5, with TRBD1 matching 7 bases. CDR3 length equals 13 residues. J was trimmed by 3 bases and V by 4 bases; bases with no gene match: 2. The germline gives CDR1 MNHEY, CDR2 SMNVEV (reference sequence). The CDR3 sequence is CASSSTGEETQYF. For the CDR3, the DNA is TGTGCCAGCAGTTCTACAGGGGAAGAGACCCAGTACTTC.

The J gene is TRBJ1-5, the V gene TRBV4-1, with D perhaps matching TRBD1 (5 bases). This CDR3 region has 16 residues. V lost 3 bases to trimming and J lost 3 bases, with 15 bases between them. Germline V gene data show CDR1 as MGHRA and CDR2 as YSYEKL. The CDR3 region has the DNA TGCGCCAGCAGCCATGCCCGTCGGGGCAACAATCAGCCCCAGCATTTT. Amino acids: CASSHARRGNNQPQHF.

This chain uses TRBV11-1 with TRBJ1-4; 9 positions match TRBD1. The CDR3 is made up of 15 amino acids. CDR1 SGHAT and CDR2 FQDESV come from the germline V gene (reference sequence). Germline trimming cut 5 bases from V and 8 bases from J; bases unmatched to any gene: 9. CDR3 amino acids: CASSIRTGVYEKLFF. The DNA for the CDR3 is TGTGCCAGCAGCATAAGGACAGGGGTATACGAAAAACTGTTTTTT.

This chain uses TRBV6-5 with TRBJ1-3, with a possible D match to TRBD1 (5 bases). Trimming took 7 bases from V and 3 from J, leaving 13 bases between them. The CDR3 extends over 14 amino acids. Germline loops: CDR1 MNHEY, CDR2 SVGAGI. The DNA for the CDR3 is TGTGCCAGCACTACAAGGGGAGTTGGAAACACCATATATTTT. Encoded protein: CASTTRGVGNTIYF.

The gene calls are TRBV2 and TRBJ2-7, with D tentatively TRBD1 (6 bases). CDR3 length: 12 amino acids. The V and J ends lost 6 bases and 3 bases respectively, with 9 bases between them. Germline values: CDR1 SNHLY, CDR2 FYNNEI. The chain's CDR3 is CASRQGNYEQYF. Written as DNA, the CDR3 is TGTGCCAGCAGGCAGGGGAACTACGAGCAGTACTTC.

Here the CDR3 reads CASSLASAGTNEKLFF. The CDR3 nucleotides are TGTGCCAGCAGCTTAGCCTCGGCAGGGACTAATGAAAAACTGTTTTTT. This chain links TRBV7-9 with TRBJ1-4; D is perhaps TRBD1 (5 bases). In germline, CDR1 is SEHNR, CDR2 FQNEAQ (reference sequence). The CDR3 totals 16 residues. Trimming took off 0 bases at V and 2 bases at J, with 10 bases between the two ends. Filled out from reference TRBV7-9 and TRBJ1-4, the complete variable domain reads DTGVSQNPRHKITKRGQNVTFRCDPISEHNRLYWYRQTLGQGPEFLTYFQNEAQLEKSRLLSDRFSAERPKGSFSTLEIQRTEQGDSAMYLCASSLASAGTNEKLFFGSGTQLSVL.

This rearrangement joins TRBV7-2 to TRBJ2-7; 10 nucleotides agree with TRBD2. In germline, CDR1 is SGHTA, CDR2 FQGNSA. V trimming: 6 bases; J trimming: 3 bases; junction bases outside the gene matches: 8. The CDR3 consists of 15 residues. CDR3 amino acids: CASRRGLAGDYEQYF. The CDR3 coding sequence is TGTGCCAGCAGGAGGGGTCTAGCGGGGGACTACGAGCAGTACTTC.

Written as DNA, the CDR3 is TGTGCCAGCAGGACAGCAATGAACACTGAAGCTTTCTTT. Translating it yields CASRTAMNTEAFF. The rearrangement uses TRBV7-2 and TRBJ1-1; D possibly corresponds to TRBD1 (5 bases). Germline assignment: CDR1 SGHTA and CDR2 FQGNSA. V shed 6 bases and J shed 0 bases, with 8 bases lying between them. The CDR3 extends over 13 amino acids.